This T cell receptor beta chain was captured in a study of vaccination effects on CD4 cells after COVID-19. Some clones are missing from TCRdb's copy, which holds only in-frame ones; the method was immunoSEQ multiplex PCR. The sample consists of fewer than 25,000 clones, less than 85% of them appearing once. Before sequencing took place, the ViraFEST assay used viral peptide pools to expand antigen-specific CD4+ T cells. Once cultured for under 11 days, the cells underwent separation to obtain CD4+ T cells. The individual was infected with SARS-CoV-2 between March and December 2020, as confirmed by PCR. This clone showed up just a few times. Its specificity is unknown. Sequenced here: CD4+ T cells from PBMCs cultured with SARS-CoV-2 spike peptides, sampled before COVID-19 vaccination. The TCR was taken from a human donor who had a prior SARS-CoV-2 infection.

The CDR3 sequence is CASSLRDRVASRAFF. Written as DNA, the CDR3 is TGCGCCAGCAGTTTACGGGACAGGGTTGCTTCGCGAGCTTTCTTT. The V and J genes are TRBV23-1 and TRBJ1-1; 9 bases match TRBD1. TRBV23-1 is placed among ORFs of uncertain function. V dropped 5 bases and J dropped 10; count of bases not matched to a gene: 14. CDR3 size: 15 residues.